A single T cell receptor beta chain is shown here with its context. No antigen is known for it. The CDR3 has 12 residues. V was cut by 8 bases and J by 7 bases, with 13 bases left in between. The germline V gene encodes CDR1 SNHLY and CDR2 FYNNEI. Following extraction, RNA underwent reverse transcription to cDNA, which served as the sequencing template. TCRdb keeps only in-frame clones here, not all; method: immunoSEQ multiplex PCR. The sample carries about 98,000 clones, about 40% recorded once. Researchers gathered lesional scalp punch biopsies and peripheral blood from patients with alopecia areata. This sample is drawn from a study of CD8+ T cells in alopecia areata. Study results and limitations: TCR sharing across patients was less clear than in mice, possibly HLA-related.

Material: CD4+ T cells sorted from blood. V usage is TRBV2 and J usage is TRBJ2-3; D remains ambiguous. This TCR derives from a human donor with alopecia areata. In nucleotides, the CDR3 is TGTGCCAGCGGGTCAGAACGCAATACGCAGTATTTT. Protein product: CASGSERNTQYF.